The 31 T cell receptor beta chains below all came from one sample that was sequenced in a study of cytomegalovirus exposure and HLA in healthy donors. PCR primers comprised 60 Vbeta and 13 Jbeta primers. The repertoire was sequenced with immunoSEQ multiplex PCR; TCRdb's copy has only in-frame clones and lacks some. The repertoire holds fewer than 150,000 clones, with roughly 73% as singletons. The sample consisted of PBMCs. These receptors came from a human donor in good health.

The genes are TRBV6-5 and TRBJ1-1; D might be TRBD1 (6 bases). The CDR3 runs 15 residues. The ends were cut back, 6 bases at V and 3 bases at J, with 17 bases in the middle. CDR1 and CDR2 from the germline V gene are MNHEY and SVGAGI. In DNA form, the CDR3 reads TGTGCCAGCAGGAATAACCGGGACAAATACACTGAAGCTTTCTTT. This codes for CASRNNRDKYTEAFF.

V gene TRBV23-1 combines with J gene TRBJ2-7, with 7 bases aligning to TRBD1. TRBV23-1 is labeled an ORF, and its function is uncertain. CDR3 length: 16 residues. V was clipped by 0 bases and J by 1 base; unmatched bases: 6. CDR3 bases: TGCGCCAGCAGTCAATCGGGGACAGCTACTTCCTACGAGCAGTACTTC. It is translated as CASSQSGTATSYEQYF.

This chain uses TRBV2 with TRBJ1-2; perhaps TRBD1 as D (6 bases). V lost 6 bases and J 8 bases, leaving 25 bases between the germline ends. This CDR3 has 16 amino acids. CDR1 and CDR2 (germline): SNHLY, FYNNEI. CDR3 DNA sequence: TGTGCCAGCAGGCCGACGACGCCAGGGGAGGGAAAAGGCTACACCTTC. The encoded protein is CASRPTTPGEGKGYTF. The variable domain in full, with the rest retrieved from reference TRBV2 and TRBJ1-2, is EPEVTQTPSHQVTQMGQEVILRCVPISNHLYFYWYRQILGQKVEFLVSFYNNEISEKSEIFDDQFSVERPDGSNFTLKIRSTKLEDSAMYFCASRPTTPGEGKGYTFGSGTRLTVV.

V and J are TRBV30 and TRBJ2-2, with 8 bases aligning to TRBD2. The germline V gene has CDR1 GTSNPN and CDR2 SVGIG (reference sequence). CDR3 length: 14 amino acids. Trimming removed 3 bases from V and 4 bases from J; junction bases left unmatched: 4. CDR3 DNA sequence: TGTGCCTGGAGCGGGGGGGCTCTCACCGGGGAGCTGTTTTTT. Its translation is CAWSGGALTGELFF.

Here the CDR3 DNA reads TGCGCCAGCTGCCGGGACAGGGGGAACTCTGGGGCCAACGTCCTGACTTTC. Translated, it gives CASCRDRGNSGANVLTF. The chain is built from TRBV10-1 and TRBJ2-6; 11 bases agree with TRBD1. Trimming took 8 bases from V and 0 from J; bases not matched to a gene: 6. From germline, CDR1 is WNHNN and CDR2 SYGVQD (reference sequence). This CDR3 is 17 amino acids long.

V usage is TRBV27 and J usage is TRBJ2-5; 14 nucleotides align to TRBD2. J was trimmed by 12 bases and V by 0 bases; bases with no gene match: 6. Germline V CDR1 and CDR2: MNHEY, SMNVEV (reference sequence). There are 15 residues in the CDR3. The CDR3 is CASSLSGLAGDQEYF. Written as DNA, the CDR3 is TGTGCCAGCAGTTTATCGGGACTAGCGGGGGATCAAGAGTACTTC.

The CDR3 nucleotides read TGCGCCAGCAGCACTAGCGGGGCTTACAATGAGCAGTTCTTC. It translates to CASSTSGAYNEQFF. The chain recombines TRBV5-1 with TRBJ2-1; 10 bases align to TRBD2. Germline V gene data show CDR1 as SGHRS and CDR2 as YFSETQ. This CDR3 is 14 amino acids long. With 4 bases clipped from V and 4 bases from J, the junction kept 2 bases outside the gene matches.

The chain employs TRBV29-1 and TRBJ2-1; TRBD2 matches 7 bases. The CDR3 runs to 17 residues. V lost 3 bases to trimming and J lost 0 bases; unmatched junction nucleotides: 11. Germline V CDR1 and CDR2: SQVTM, ANQGSEA. In nucleotides, the CDR3 is TGCAGCGTTGATTGGGACTGGGAGGGGAGCTCCTACAATGAGCAGTTCTTC. Encoded protein: CSVDWDWEGSSYNEQFF.

The CDR3 loop reads CASSLVPPQEQYF. The CDR3 DNA follows: TGTGCCAGCAGCTTAGTTCCGCCCCAGGAGCAGTACTTC. The rearrangement uses TRBV7-3 and TRBJ2-7; D is undetermined. V was pared by 2 bases and J by 7 bases, with 12 bases between. Germline lookup yields CDR1 SGHTA and CDR2 FQGTGA. The CDR3 loop spans 13 amino acids.

The chain couples TRBV18 to TRBJ2-7, with D perhaps TRBD2 (5 bases). From germline, CDR1 is KGHSH and CDR2 LQKENI. The ends were cut back, 2 bases at V and 0 bases at J, with 8 bases in the middle. The CDR3 length is 14 residues. CDR3 loop: CASSPGLTSYEQYF. The CDR3 bases are TGTGCCAGCTCACCAGGACTTACCTCCTACGAGCAGTACTTC.

This chain joins TRBV5-1 and TRBJ2-3; TRBD1 is a possible D gene (5 bases). Germline V gives CDR1 SGHRS, CDR2 YFSETQ. The CDR3 sequence is 17 residues long. Trimming shortened V by 0 bases and J by 0 bases, and 14 bases separated the two germline ends. CDR3 coding DNA: TGCGCCAGCAGCTTGGCCTCTGGGGCAGCTAGCACAGATACGCAGTATTTT. Protein: CASSLASGAASTDTQYF.

This clone was seen a handful of times. The chain couples TRBV28 to TRBJ1-2; D not certain. With 8 bases removed from V and 6 bases from J, the gap between germline ends came to 16 bases. Germline CDR1 and CDR2: MDHEN and SYDVKM. The CDR3 consists of 13 residues. CDR3 coding DNA: TGTGCCAGCGTCGGTGGTCCCTTGAATGGCTACACCTTC. It yields the protein CASVGGPLNGYTF.

The chain links TRBV7-6 to TRBJ1-5, with TRBD1 as a possible D gene (5 bases). V was trimmed by 2 bases and J by 5 bases, leaving 13 bases between them. The germline V gene has CDR1 SGHVS and CDR2 FNYEAQ. The CDR3 is made up of 15 amino acids. CDR3 residues: CASSLRAGRDQPQHF. CDR3 DNA: TGTGCCAGCAGCTTAAGGGCAGGGAGGGATCAGCCCCAGCATTTT.

V is TRBV6-5 and J is TRBJ2-3; perhaps TRBD2 as D (5 bases). Per germline, CDR1 MNHEY and CDR2 SVGAGI. The CDR3 sequence is 14 residues long. V was cut by 2 bases and J by 2 bases, with 8 bases left in between. The CDR3 sequence is CASSYGGPTDTQYF. In DNA, the CDR3 is TGTGCCAGCAGTTACGGCGGGCCCACAGATACGCAGTATTTT.

There are a few counts of this clone. This specimen includes other DNA sequences encoding the same CDR3. The chain combines TRBV2 with TRBJ2-3; 7 bases line up with TRBD1. The V and J ends lost 8 bases and 0 bases, in that order; junction bases with no gene match: 5. Germline V gives CDR1 SNHLY, CDR2 FYNNEI. CDR3 length equals 14 residues. CDR3 residues: CASGRDRSTDTQYF. The CDR3 DNA reads as TGTGCCAGCGGCCGGGACAGAAGCACAGATACGCAGTATTTT.

This clone showed up just once. The rearrangement links TRBV18 to TRBJ2-1, with D possibly matching TRBD2 (6 bases). The V end lost 3 bases, the J end lost 8 bases, and 14 bases lay between the germline ends. The CDR3 runs to 14 residues. Germline CDR1 is KGHSH and CDR2 is LQKENI. The CDR3 spells CASSPSGGGYEQFF. The CDR3, as DNA: TGTGCCAGCTCACCCTCGGGTGGAGGGTATGAGCAGTTCTTC.

The CDR3 coding sequence is TGTGCCAGCAGCTTAGTAGGGGTCCAGCCCCAGCATTTT. Protein: CASSLVGVQPQHF. The chain links TRBV11-2 to TRBJ1-5; TRBD1 might be the D (5 bases). Trimming took off 1 base at V and 7 bases at J, with 8 bases between the two ends. The CDR3 runs 13 residues. The germline gives CDR1 SGHAT, CDR2 FQNNGV.

This rearrangement joins TRBV4-1 to TRBJ2-3, with 8 bases identical to TRBD2. CDR1 is MGHRA and CDR2 is YSYEKL in the germline V gene. Losses at the gene ends were 4 bases for V and 4 bases for J; bases not matched to a gene: 10. This CDR3 has 16 amino acids. This CDR3 reads CASSRVGTSSADTQYF. CDR3 DNA sequence: TGCGCCAGCAGCCGAGTTGGGACTAGTAGCGCAGATACGCAGTATTTT.

This chain uses TRBV5-1 with TRBJ2-4; D is uncertain. Germline V gene sequence: CDR1 SGHRS, CDR2 YFSETQ. This CDR3 comprises 16 residues. Between the trimmed V and J ends, which lost 4 bases and 0 bases, there was a span of 14 bases. CDR3 loop: CASSPDGSVAKNIQYF. The CDR3 region has the DNA TGCGCCAGCAGCCCCGACGGAAGCGTAGCCAAAAACATTCAGTACTTC.

The chain links TRBV15 to TRBJ1-2, with D perhaps matching TRBD1 (5 bases). Germline V gene lookup returns CDR1 LNHNV and CDR2 YYDKDF (reference sequence). This CDR3 is built from 12 residues. V was cut by 8 bases and J by 4 bases, with 11 bases left in between. The CDR3 DNA reads as TGTGCCACCGCGGGGGATGGCTATGGCTACACCTTC. This encodes CATAGDGYGYTF.

This clone was picked up a small number of times. The chain uses TRBV10-3 and TRBJ2-1, with D maybe TRBD1 (7 bases). Germline CDR1 and CDR2: ENHRY and SYGVKD. There are 14 residues in the CDR3. V was shortened by 10 bases and J by 0 bases, with 13 bases between the two germline ends. The CDR3, as DNA: TGTGCCAGCCAGGGGGGAATCTCCTACAATGAGCAGTTCTTC. It translates to CASQGGISYNEQFF.

The rearrangement links TRBV27 to TRBJ2-1, with a possible D match to TRBD2 (6 bases). V was pared by 5 bases and J by 2 bases, with 16 bases between. Germline CDR1 MNHEY, CDR2 SMNVEV (reference sequence). CDR3 length: 16 amino acids. This CDR3 is CASSTTGLTPYNEQFF. Here the CDR3 DNA reads TGTGCCAGCAGTACGACGGGACTGACACCCTACAATGAGCAGTTCTTC.

J is TRBJ2-7 and V is TRBV6-6, with 8 bases that match TRBD2. The junction had 10 bases not matched to a gene; V was cut back by 6 bases and J by 3 bases. Germline values: CDR1 MNHNY, CDR2 SVGAGI (reference sequence). The CDR3 covers 15 residues. The CDR3 spells CASSQTAGGSYEQYF. In DNA, the CDR3 is TGTGCCAGCAGCCAGACGGCGGGAGGAAGCTACGAGCAGTACTTC.

V gene TRBV14 combines with J gene TRBJ2-7, with TRBD1 as a possible D gene (5 bases). The CDR3 is 14 amino acids. Germline values: CDR1 SGHDN, CDR2 FVKESK. V lost 4 bases to trimming and J lost 4 bases, with 14 bases between them. CDR3 amino acids: CASSPRIGAYEQYF. The CDR3 nucleotides are TGTGCCAGCAGCCCTAGGATAGGGGCATACGAGCAGTACTTC.

CDR3: CSAFRGDTQYF. DNA of the CDR3: TGCAGTGCGTTTAGGGGTGATACGCAGTATTTT. J is TRBJ2-3 and V is TRBV20-1; D possibly corresponds to TRBD1 (5 bases). The CDR3 sequence is 11 residues long. Germline V gene lookup returns CDR1 DFQATT and CDR2 SNEGSKA (reference sequence). V lost 6 bases, J lost 6 bases, and 10 bases lay in between.

This clone appeared a single time. This CDR3 is CASSQEPGQGSEAFF. In DNA, the CDR3 is TGCGCCAGCAGCCAGGAACCGGGACAGGGAAGTGAAGCTTTCTTT. The chain employs TRBV4-1 and TRBJ1-1; 9 bases fit TRBD1. V was clipped by 3 bases and J by 7 bases; unmatched bases: 9. Germline CDR1 is MGHRA and CDR2 is YSYEKL. There are 15 residues in the CDR3.

The gene calls are TRBV7-2 and TRBJ1-3; D call uncertain. V gave up 1 base and J gave up 4 bases, with 8 bases separating them. Germline V lookup: CDR1 SGHTA, CDR2 FQGNSA. This CDR3 contains 14 residues. CDR3 sequence: CASSLGSTGNTIYF. The CDR3 DNA reads TGTGCCAGCAGCTTAGGGAGCACCGGAAACACCATATATTTT.

This clone was detected a few times. The chain combines TRBV9 with TRBJ2-2; D gene ambiguous. The V end was cut by 6 bases, the J end by 0 bases, with 15 bases between. Germline CDR1 and CDR2: SGDLS and YYNGEE. The CDR3 spans 16 residues. The CDR3 DNA follows: TGTGCCAGCAAGTTTGATAGCAGCGCGAACACCGGGGAGCTGTTTTTT. Translation: CASKFDSSANTGELFF.

This clone has a handful of counts. The rearrangement links TRBV6-1 to TRBJ1-5, with a possible D match to TRBD1 (5 bases). Germline-derived CDR1 and CDR2 are MNHNS and SASEGT. V was trimmed by 5 bases and J by 0 bases, leaving 11 bases between them. The CDR3 is made up of 15 amino acids. The DNA for the CDR3 is TGTGCCAGCAGTTTTGACAGCTATAGCAATCAGCCCCAGCATTTT. Its translation is CASSFDSYSNQPQHF.

This clone appeared a few times. The chain uses TRBV2 and TRBJ2-7; 7 nucleotides line up with TRBD2. The CDR3 loop spans 12 amino acids. V dropped 7 bases and J dropped 2; count of bases not matched to a gene: 2. Germline V gene lookup returns CDR1 SNHLY and CDR2 FYNNEI. CDR3 DNA: TGTGCCAGCAACCGGGAGGCCTACGAGCAGTACTTC. This gives the protein CASNREAYEQYF.

This rearrangement joins TRBV30 to TRBJ1-2; 9 positions agree with TRBD1. J lost 8 bases, V lost 2 bases, and 6 bases had no gene match. Germline V gene data show CDR1 as GTSNPN and CDR2 as SVGIG (reference sequence). The CDR3 runs to 13 residues. CDR3 nucleotide sequence: TGTGCCTGGAGTCCCGGGACAGGGTACGGCTACACCTTC. This gives the protein CAWSPGTGYGYTF.